This entry describes one T cell receptor beta chain. The record originates from a study of OX40 agonist ivuxolimab in advanced cancers. The overall study: All patients had ivuxolimab intravenously every 2 weeks at 0.01 to 10 mg/kg. Cancers in dose escalation were hepatocellular, melanoma, renal cell and head and neck. Treatment received earlier with anti-PD-1, anti-PD-L1 or anti-CTLA-4 agents was allowed, and over 30% had some.

Repertoires were generated with immunoSEQ multiplex PCR, while TCRdb's copy carries only in-frame clones and drops some. This table holds around 70,000 clones, roughly 89% found once. Germline values: CDR1 GTSNPN, CDR2 SVGIG (reference sequence). This CDR3 is built from 13 residues. V was clipped by 3 bases and J by 2 bases, with 8 bases between them. The genes are TRBV30 and TRBJ2-1; D remains ambiguous. Source: CD4+ or CD8+ T cells sorted from blood, taken in a trial of the OX40 agonist ivuxolimab. The sequence was obtained from an adult with an advanced solid tumor such as melanoma, head and neck, liver or kidney cancer. The CDR3 bases are TGTGCCTGGAGCCCGAAGGCCTACAATGAGCAGTTCTTC. This translates into CAWSPKAYNEQFF.